Each of the 20 T cell receptor beta chains below was sequenced from the same sample in a study of blood T cell repertoires in COVID-19. Assay used: immunoSEQ multiplex PCR; TCRdb lists only in-frame clones, some missing. The data show tens of thousands of clones, 90% seen once. The sample was peripheral blood. All receptors come from a human donor in a cohort sampled during active COVID-19.

The CDR3 region is CASSRDRGYSSETQYF. The CDR3 bases are TGTGCCAGCAGCAGGGACAGGGGCTACTCAAGCGAGACCCAGTACTTC. The chain carries TRBV5-4 and TRBJ2-5; 10 positions agree with TRBD1. Germline assignment: CDR1 SGHNT and CDR2 YYREEE (reference sequence). The CDR3 has 16 amino acids. V trimming: 4 bases; J trimming: 5 bases; junction bases outside the gene matches: 11.

The V call is TRBV6-1, the J call TRBJ1-2; D not certain. This CDR3 is built from 14 residues. Germline CDR1 and CDR2: MNHNS and SASEGT. V lost 5 bases to trimming and J lost 0 bases, with 10 bases between them. The CDR3 DNA follows: TGTGCCAGCAGTTCCCCGGGGTCTAACTATGGCTACACCTTC. Residues: CASSSPGSNYGYTF.

The CDR3 reads CASKVLAAYEQYF. The CDR3 DNA reads as TGTGCCAGCAAGGTGCTAGCAGCCTACGAGCAGTACTTC. This chain links TRBV2 with TRBJ2-7; a weak D match, TRBD2 (5 bases). Trimming took off 7 bases at V and 2 bases at J, with 12 bases between the two ends. The length of the CDR3 is 13 residues. Germline-derived CDR1 and CDR2 are SNHLY and FYNNEI. The full variable domain, rest sourced from reference TRBV2 and TRBJ2-7, is EPEVTQTPSHQVTQMGQEVILRCVPISNHLYFYWYRQILGQKVEFLVSFYNNEISEKSEIFDDQFSVERPDGSNFTLKIRSTKLEDSAMYFCASKVLAAYEQYFGPGTRLTVT.

The V gene is TRBV9, the J gene TRBJ2-1, with 9 bases aligning to TRBD2. The CDR3 covers 15 residues. The germline V gene has CDR1 SGDLS and CDR2 YYNGEE. V lost 4 bases to trimming and J lost 3 bases; unmatched junction nucleotides: 5. The CDR3 DNA follows: TGTGCCAGCAGCTCGGGCGGGAGGGACTACAATGAGCAGTTCTTC. This translates into CASSSGGRDYNEQFF.

This chain connects TRBV27 to TRBJ2-1, with 9 bases matching TRBD1. Germline CDR1 reads MNHEY; CDR2 reads SMNVEV (reference sequence). This CDR3 is 16 amino acids long. V shed 3 bases and J 6 bases; nucleotides not matched to a gene: 9. CDR3 in DNA: TGTGCCAGCAGTTTCCCCTCCGGGACAGGGATCAATGAGCAGTTCTTC. Residues: CASSFPSGTGINEQFF.

The J gene is TRBJ2-7, the V gene TRBV28, with a weak D call TRBD2 (5 bases). Trimming stripped 3 bases from V and 0 bases from J, with 15 bases between. This CDR3 spans 16 amino acids. The germline CDR1 and CDR2 sequences are MDHEN and SYDVKM. CDR3 sequence: CASSFGAGPGSYEQYF. In nucleotides, the CDR3 is TGTGCCAGCAGTTTTGGCGCGGGCCCGGGCTCCTACGAGCAGTACTTC.

The V call is TRBV18, the J call TRBJ2-7, with 9 positions matching TRBD1. The germline CDR1 and CDR2 sequences are KGHSH and LQKENI. The junction had 8 bases not matched to a gene; V was cut back by 4 bases and J by 4 bases. CDR3 length: 15 residues. Written as DNA, the CDR3 is TGTGCCAGCTCACGCCAACAGGGGGCTGAGTACGAGCAGTACTTC. Residues: CASSRQQGAEYEQYF.

This chain links TRBV27 with TRBJ2-5, with TRBD1 matching 7 bases. Germline CDR1 MNHEY, CDR2 SMNVEV (reference sequence). The CDR3 runs to 13 residues. J gave up 4 bases and V 6 bases, and 5 bases lay outside the gene matches. The CDR3 loop is CASRRDRGETQYF. CDR3 coding DNA: TGTGCCAGCAGGAGGGACAGAGGAGAGACCCAGTACTTC.

The chain employs TRBV7-2 and TRBJ1-1; a possible D gene is TRBD1 (6 bases). This CDR3 has 15 residues. Trimming removed 5 bases at V and 6 bases at J, with 19 bases between. Germline V gene lookup returns CDR1 SGHTA and CDR2 FQGNSA. Written as DNA, the CDR3 is TGTGCCAGCAGCACGCAGAGGGGACAAGGTGCTGAAGCTTTCTTT. Residues: CASSTQRGQGAEAFF.

CDR3 amino acids: CASSRVGSGSYEQYF. The CDR3 DNA sequence: TGTGCCAGCAGCCGAGTCGGTAGCGGGAGCTACGAGCAGTACTTC. The chain is built from TRBV6-5 and TRBJ2-7; 9 bases fit TRBD2. The V gene's germline CDR1 is MNHEY and CDR2 SVGAGI. Losses at the gene ends were 6 bases for V and 3 bases for J; bases not matched to a gene: 9. This CDR3 has 15 residues.

The V call is TRBV7-9, the J call TRBJ1-1; perhaps TRBD1 as D (6 bases). V lost 5 bases and J 10 bases, leaving 14 bases between the germline ends. CDR3 length: 12 amino acids. Per germline, CDR1 SEHNR and CDR2 FQNEAQ (reference sequence). CDR3 region: CASSLQQGRAFF. For the CDR3, the DNA is TGTGCCAGCAGCCTCCAACAGGGCAGAGCTTTCTTT.

J is TRBJ2-5 and V is TRBV3-1 (or the pseudogene TRBV3-2); 10 positions match TRBD2. CDR1 and CDR2 from the germline V gene are LGHDT and YNNKEL (reference sequence). The trim removed 5 bases at V and 5 bases at J, leaving 5 bases unmatched. This CDR3 comprises 14 residues. The CDR3 protein is CASSASGSVETQYF. In DNA, the CDR3 is TGTGCCAGCAGCGCTAGCGGGAGTGTTGAGACCCAGTACTTC.

This sequence joins TRBV7-2 and TRBJ2-5; maybe TRBD2 (5 bases). Trimming took off 3 bases at V and 5 bases at J, with 10 bases between the two ends. Germline lookup yields CDR1 SGHTA and CDR2 FQGNSA. The CDR3 extends over 13 amino acids. The CDR3 bases are TGTGCCAGCAGCTTGGAAAGAGGGGAGACCCAGTACTTC. Its translation is CASSLERGETQYF.

The V and J genes are TRBV9 and TRBJ2-2; 15 bases agree with TRBD2. The CDR3 has 18 residues. V lost 0 bases, J lost 4 bases, and 4 bases stayed unmatched. Germline lookup yields CDR1 SGDLS and CDR2 YYNGEE. CDR3 bases: TGTGCCAGCAGCGTAGCCGGACTAGCGGGAGGGCCCACCGGGGAGCTGTTTTTT. Its protein is CASSVAGLAGGPTGELFF.

This chain joins TRBV6-1 and TRBJ2-1; 15 nucleotides match TRBD2. The V gene's germline CDR1 is MNHNS and CDR2 SASEGT. V lost 0 bases, J lost 4 bases, and 13 bases stayed unmatched. This CDR3 spans 21 amino acids. The CDR3: CASSEAGRTSGRAARYNEQFF. In nucleotides, the CDR3 is TGTGCCAGCAGTGAAGCAGGGAGGACTAGCGGGAGGGCCGCCCGGTACAATGAGCAGTTCTTC.

The chain employs TRBV28 and TRBJ2-3; D not certain. The CDR3 has 13 residues. Germline V gives CDR1 MDHEN, CDR2 SYDVKM. V lost 3 bases, J lost 7 bases, and 11 bases lay in between. The CDR3 bases are TGTGCCAGCAGTTTTGACGATAGCCATACGCAGTATTTT. Residues: CASSFDDSHTQYF. The full variable domain, with the rest looked up from reference TRBV28 and TRBJ2-3, is DVKVTQSSRYLVKRTGEKVFLECVQDMDHENMFWYRQDPGLGLRLIYFSYDVKMKEKGDIPEGYSVSREKKERFSLILESASTNQTSMYLCASSFDDSHTQYFGPGTRLTVL.

The chain is built from TRBV30 and TRBJ2-5, with D possibly being TRBD1 (5 bases). The CDR3 contains 13 residues. Germline lookup yields CDR1 GTSNPN and CDR2 SVGIG (reference sequence). V lost 1 base, J lost 2 bases, and 8 bases lay in between. The CDR3 sequence: CAWSGTGQETQYF. The CDR3 nucleotides read TGTGCCTGGAGTGGAACAGGACAAGAGACCCAGTACTTC.

The genes are TRBV18 and TRBJ2-5, with 7 bases aligning to TRBD2. This CDR3 is 14 amino acids long. With V trimmed by 2 bases and J by 1 base, 1 base remained unmatched. Germline V gene lookup returns CDR1 KGHSH and CDR2 LQKENI. The CDR3 DNA sequence: TGTGCCAGCTCACCAAGCGGGATCCAAGAGACCCAGTACTTC. The encoded protein is CASSPSGIQETQYF.

CDR3 residues: CAWSVGTGRLNEKLFF. In DNA form, the CDR3 reads TGTGCCTGGAGTGTAGGAACAGGACGGCTTAATGAAAAACTGTTTTTT. J is TRBJ1-4 and V is TRBV30, with a possible D match to TRBD1 (5 bases). With 0 bases removed from V and 4 bases from J, the gap between germline ends came to 15 bases. CDR3 length: 16 amino acids. The germline gives CDR1 GTSNPN, CDR2 SVGIG (reference sequence).

The rearrangement joins TRBV5-1 to TRBJ1-3; D unclear. The ends were cut back, 0 bases at V and 9 bases at J, with 13 bases in the middle. The CDR3 has 14 residues. From germline, CDR1 is SGHRS and CDR2 YFSETQ. CDR3 DNA sequence: TGCGCCAGCAGCTTGGAATGGAGTGGCGGCACCATATATTTT. Its protein product is CASSLEWSGGTIYF. The complete variable domain, with remaining parts taken from reference TRBV5-1 and TRBJ1-3, reads KAGVTQTPRYLIKTRGQQVTLSCSPISGHRSVSWYQQTPGQGLQFLFEYFSETQRNKGNFPGRFSGRQFSNSRSEMNVSTLELGDSALYLCASSLEWSGGTIYFGEGSWLTVV.